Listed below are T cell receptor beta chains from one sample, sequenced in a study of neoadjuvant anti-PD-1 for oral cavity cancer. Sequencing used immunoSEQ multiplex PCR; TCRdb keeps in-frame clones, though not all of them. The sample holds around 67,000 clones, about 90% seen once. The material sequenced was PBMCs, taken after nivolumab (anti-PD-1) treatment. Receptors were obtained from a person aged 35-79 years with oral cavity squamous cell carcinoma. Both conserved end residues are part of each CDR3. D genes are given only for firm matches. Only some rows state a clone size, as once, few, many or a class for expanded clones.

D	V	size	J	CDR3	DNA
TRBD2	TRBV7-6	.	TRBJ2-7	CASSVGTSGFEQYF	TGTGCCAGCAGCGTCGGGACTAGCGGGTTCGAGCAGTACTTC
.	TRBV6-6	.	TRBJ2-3	CASSRTRPGADTQYF	TGTGCCAGCAGCCGTACTAGACCTGGGGCAGATACGCAGTATTTT
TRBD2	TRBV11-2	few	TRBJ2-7	CASRSWGGESVNEQYF	TGTGCCAGCAGGTCCTGGGGGGGAGAGTCGGTTAACGAGCAGTACTTC
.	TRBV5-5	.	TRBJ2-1	CASSLVPAGSYNEQFF	TGTGCCAGCAGCTTGGTTCCGGCCGGCTCCTACAATGAGCAGTTCTTC
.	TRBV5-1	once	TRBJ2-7	CASSLGSSGEQYF	TGCGCCAGCAGCTTGGGGAGTAGCGGCGAGCAGTACTTC
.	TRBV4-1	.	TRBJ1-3	CASSQDLSRENTIYF	TGCGCCAGCAGCCAAGATCTTTCCAGGGAAAACACCATATATTTT
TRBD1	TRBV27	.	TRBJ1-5	CATQPTGGQPQHF	TGTGCCACTCAGCCGACAGGGGGTCAGCCCCAGCATTTT
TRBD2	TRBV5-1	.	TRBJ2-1	CASSLKREGNEQFF	TGCGCCAGCAGCTTGAAGCGGGAGGGCAATGAGCAGTTCTTC
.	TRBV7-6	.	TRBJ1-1	CASSSTGGLEAFF	TGTGCCAGCAGCTCCACTGGTGGACTCGAAGCTTTCTTT
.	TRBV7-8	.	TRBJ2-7	CASSLARSEQYF	TGTGCCAGCAGCTTAGCGCGAAGCGAGCAGTACTTC
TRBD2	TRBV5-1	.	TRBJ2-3	CASKLAGVSADTQYF	TGCGCCAGCAAGCTAGCGGGGGTTAGCGCAGATACGCAGTATTTT
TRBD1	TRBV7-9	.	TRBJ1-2	CASSLRDRGIYGYTF	TGTGCCAGCAGCTTACGGGACAGGGGCATCTATGGCTACACCTTC
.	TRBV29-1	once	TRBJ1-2	CSVSTGLGGYTF	TGCAGCGTTAGTACAGGTCTGGGTGGCTACACCTTC
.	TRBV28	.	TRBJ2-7	CASSLTYYEQYF	TGTGCCAGCAGTTTAACCTACTACGAGCAGTACTTC
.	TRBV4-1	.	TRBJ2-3	CASRRDFTDTQYF	TGCGCCAGCAGACGGGACTTCACAGATACGCAGTATTTT
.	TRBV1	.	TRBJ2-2	CTSTMDNANTGELFF	TGCACCAGCACTATGGACAACGCGAACACCGGGGAGCTGTTTTTT
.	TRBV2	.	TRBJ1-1	CASSPLVGGTEAFF	TGTGCCAGCAGTCCTCTGGTGGGGGGCACTGAAGCTTTCTTT
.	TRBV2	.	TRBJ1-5	CASSDYGRESNQPQHF	TGTGCCAGCAGTGATTACGGGAGGGAGAGCAATCAGCCCCAGCATTTT
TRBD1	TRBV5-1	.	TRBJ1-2	CASSEGDSIYGYTF	TGCGCCAGCAGCGAGGGGGACAGCATCTATGGCTACACCTTC
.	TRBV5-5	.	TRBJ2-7	CASSLEGGYEQYF	TGTGCCAGCAGCTTAGAGGGCGGATACGAGCAGTACTTC
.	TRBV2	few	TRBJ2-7	CASRPFGVYEQYF	TGTGCCAGCAGGCCGTTCGGGGTCTACGAGCAGTACTTC
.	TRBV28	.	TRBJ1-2	CASGGYFGYTF	TGTGCCAGTGGAGGCTACTTTGGCTACACCTTC
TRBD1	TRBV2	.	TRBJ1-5	CASSGTGGTQPQHF	TGTGCCAGCAGTGGGACAGGGGGCACTCAGCCCCAGCATTTT
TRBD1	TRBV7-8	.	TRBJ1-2	CASSLKQGARDYGYTF	TGTGCCAGCAGCTTAAAACAGGGGGCGCGGGACTATGGCTACACCTTC
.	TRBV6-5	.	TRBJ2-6	CASSPGGSGANVLTF	TGTGCCAGCAGTCCAGGGGGGTCTGGGGCCAACGTCCTGACTTTC
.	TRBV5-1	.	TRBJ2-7	CASSTHQGRGEQYF	TGCGCCAGCAGCACTCATCAGGGAAGGGGCGAGCAGTACTTC
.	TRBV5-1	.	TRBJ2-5	CASSSRLGRETQYF	TGCGCCAGCAGCTCCCGACTGGGTAGGGAGACCCAGTACTTC
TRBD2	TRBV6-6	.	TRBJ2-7	CASGGGPSYEQYF	TGTGCCAGCGGGGGAGGGCCTTCCTACGAGCAGTACTTC